Listed here is a single T cell receptor beta chain. Its antigen is still unknown. These data belong to a study of OX40 agonist ivuxolimab in advanced cancers. Study-level information: Patients received ivuxolimab, an intravenous treatment, every 2 weeks at 0.01 to 10 mg/kg. Whole-study results and caveats: Clonal expansion was seen in CD4+ and CD8+ blood T cells by week 6 at 0.1 to 3.0 mg/kg. The study found that CD8+ T cells averaged more expanded clones than CD4+.

Sequencing used immunoSEQ multiplex PCR; TCRdb keeps in-frame clones, though not all of them. The table shows 90,000 or so clones, with 75% to 95% occurring only once. This CDR3 contains 13 residues. Trimming shortened V by 0 bases and J by 2 bases, and 6 bases separated the two germline ends. CDR1 is SGHRS, CDR2 YFSETQ, per germline. Sample: CD4+ or CD8+ T cells sorted from blood, taken in a trial of the OX40 agonist ivuxolimab. The origin of this receptor is an adult with an advanced solid tumor such as melanoma, head and neck, liver or kidney cancer. J is TRBJ2-7 and V is TRBV5-1; D is undetermined. CDR3 in amino acids: CASSLGAAYEQYF. CDR3 sequence (DNA): TGCGCCAGCAGCTTGGGGGCAGCCTACGAGCAGTACTTC.